This T cell receptor (beta chain) was sequenced for a study of regulatory T cells in long-lasting Graves disease. With iRepertoire HTBI primers and Arm-PCR of CDR3 regions, TCR beta libraries were built. TCRdb redid the calling of the multiplex PCR reads with MiXCR, one entry per CDR3 protein. The table includes some 490,000 distinct CDR3 sequences, more than 10% detected once. Germline-derived CDR1 and CDR2 are SNHLY and FYNNEI. The CDR3 runs to 14 residues. V gave up 4 bases and J gave up 0 bases, with 10 bases separating them. The time point was: newly diagnosed GD, antithyroid drugs for less than 3 months. The TCR library was made from RNA that had been extracted from PBMCs in TRIzol. This clonotype came up many times. A further study also used this sample, focusing on T cells in Graves' hyperthyroidism and ophthalmopathy. That study reports: The TCR CDR3 was amplified in a first-round RT-PCR using the HTBI primer set.

The rearrangement joins TRBV2 to TRBJ2-7, with D hard to call. The specimen was peripheral blood mononuclear cells (PBMCs), collected at new diagnosis, from a patient treated with antithyroid drugs. This TCR was recovered from a woman aged 30 to 39 with Graves disease. The CDR3 DNA reads as TGTGCCAGCAGTGTGGCGTCCAGCTCCTACGAGCAGTACTTC. Translated, it gives CASSVASSSYEQYF.